The 9 T cell receptor beta chains below were found in one sample sequenced in a study of T-cell memory formation after mild COVID-19. TCRdb passed the 5' RACE reads through MiXCR, listing each CDR3 protein once. The profile shows about 150,000 distinct CDR3 sequences, 15% to 20% of them singletons. Material: PBMCs or a T cell subset sorted from them (not recorded which). These receptors originate from an adult woman who had mild COVID-19 (a few samples of this study predate the infection). Cell type and time point are not known.

The rearrangement joins TRBV2 to TRBJ2-7; 7 positions agree with TRBD2. Germline V gene sequence: CDR1 SNHLY, CDR2 FYNNEI. The CDR3 sequence is 13 residues long. J was trimmed by 2 bases and V by 5 bases; bases with no gene match: 3. CDR3 residues: CASSRLAAYEQYF. The CDR3 DNA is TGTGCCAGCAGTCGACTAGCTGCCTACGAGCAGTACTTC.

The table lists this clonotype with a few counts. This chain connects TRBV4-1 to TRBJ1-5; TRBD1 might be the D (6 bases). The V gene's germline CDR1 is MGHRA and CDR2 YSYEKL. V was pared by 6 bases and J by 3 bases, with 21 bases between. The CDR3 has 17 residues. CDR3 sequence reads: CASRPGQGILINQPQHF. DNA for the CDR3: TGCGCCAGCAGGCCCGGCCAGGGGATACTAATCAATCAGCCCCAGCATTTT.

This clonotype was counted ten times or more. V gene TRBV11-1 combines with J gene TRBJ2-1, with D possibly TRBD2 on 5 matching bases. The CDR3 length is 15 residues. The germline gives CDR1 SGHAT, CDR2 FQDESV (reference sequence). Trimming left V 0 bases short and J 1 base short, with 7 bases between. CDR3 region: CASSLARGSYNEQFF. The CDR3 DNA is TGTGCCAGCAGCTTAGCTCGGGGTTCCTACAATGAGCAGTTCTTC.

This clonotype was found a few times. V and J are TRBV6-5 and TRBJ1-1; D call uncertain. CDR1 is MNHEY, CDR2 SVGAGI, per germline. Trimming took off 3 bases at V and 10 bases at J, with 15 bases between the two ends. The CDR3 is 13 amino acids. The DNA of the CDR3 is TGTGCCAGCAGTTATGACGGACCGACCGGAGCTTTCTTT. This translates into CASSYDGPTGAFF.

A few counts support this clonotype. The rearrangement links TRBV10-3 to TRBJ2-3; D is unclear. The CDR3 runs to 17 residues. Germline-derived CDR1 and CDR2 are ENHRY and SYGVKD. V dropped 6 bases and J dropped 2 bases, with 21 bases sitting between them. The CDR3 DNA reads as TGTGCCATCAGCTCCTGGGAATCAAGCGCACACACAGATACGCAGTATTTT. Translating it yields CAISSWESSAHTDTQYF.

This clonotype has a handful of counts. The chain has TRBV4-2 and TRBJ2-3, with D perhaps matching TRBD2 (5 bases). Germline CDR1 reads LGHNA; CDR2 reads YNFKEQ. The length of the CDR3 is 16 residues. Deletions cut 0 bases from V and 4 bases from J, with 14 bases between. The CDR3: CASSQDHDYRADTQYF. The CDR3 region has the DNA TGTGCCAGCAGCCAAGATCACGACTACCGGGCAGATACGCAGTATTTT.

This clonotype was seen at least ten times. The genes are TRBV7-9 and TRBJ2-1; 7 bases agree with TRBD2. V dropped 0 bases and J dropped 5; count of bases not matched to a gene: 4. The germline V gene has CDR1 SEHNR and CDR2 FQNEAQ (reference sequence). The CDR3 is 15 amino acids. Here the CDR3 DNA reads TGTGCCAGCAGCTTAGCGGGGAGGGCCAACAATGAGCAGTTCTTC. Residues: CASSLAGRANNEQFF.

The chain uses TRBV7-2 and TRBJ1-1; D not resolved. V was pared by 1 base and J by 3 bases, with 15 bases between. This CDR3 has 16 residues. Germline V gene sequence: CDR1 SGHTA, CDR2 FQGNSA. The CDR3 sequence is CASSLDRIRRDTEAFF. The CDR3 DNA reads as TGTGCCAGCAGCTTAGATCGGATAAGGCGGGACACTGAAGCTTTCTTT.

The gene calls are TRBV11-2 and TRBJ1-6, with D possibly TRBD1 on 5 matching bases. Germline V gives CDR1 SGHAT, CDR2 FQNNGV. With 1 base removed from V and 13 bases from J, the gap between germline ends came to 11 bases. This CDR3 is 13 amino acids long. Written as DNA, the CDR3 is TGTGCCAGCAGCTTAGGGGAGGGGACGCCCCTCCACTTT. This codes for CASSLGEGTPLHF.